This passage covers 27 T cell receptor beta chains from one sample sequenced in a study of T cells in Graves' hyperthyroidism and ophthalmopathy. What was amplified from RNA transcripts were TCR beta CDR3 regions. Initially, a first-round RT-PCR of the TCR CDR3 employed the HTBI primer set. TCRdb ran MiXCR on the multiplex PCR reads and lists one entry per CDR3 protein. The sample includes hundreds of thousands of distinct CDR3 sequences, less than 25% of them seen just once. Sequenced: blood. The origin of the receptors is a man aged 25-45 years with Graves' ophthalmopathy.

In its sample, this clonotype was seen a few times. CDR3 DNA: TGTGCCAGCAGTTTATCGGGACTAGCGGGCGCCTACGAGCAGTACTTC. Its translation is CASSLSGLAGAYEQYF. The chain recombines TRBV27 with TRBJ2-7; 12 nucleotides line up with TRBD2. Germline-derived CDR1 and CDR2 are MNHEY and SMNVEV (reference sequence). This CDR3 region has 16 residues. The ends lost 0 bases at V and 2 bases at J; junction bases unmatched: 2.

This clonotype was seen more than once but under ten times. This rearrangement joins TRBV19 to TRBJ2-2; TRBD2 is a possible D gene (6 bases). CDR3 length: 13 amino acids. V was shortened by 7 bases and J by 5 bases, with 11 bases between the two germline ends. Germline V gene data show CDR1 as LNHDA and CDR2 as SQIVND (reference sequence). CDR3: CASNARETGELFF. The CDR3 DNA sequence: TGTGCCAGTAATGCCCGGGAGACCGGGGAGCTGTTTTTT.

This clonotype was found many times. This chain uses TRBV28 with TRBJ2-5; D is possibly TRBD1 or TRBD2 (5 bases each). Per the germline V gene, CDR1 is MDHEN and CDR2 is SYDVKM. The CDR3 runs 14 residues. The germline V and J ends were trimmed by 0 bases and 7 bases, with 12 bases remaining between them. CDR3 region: CASSLWGDHPTQYF. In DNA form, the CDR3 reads TGTGCCAGCAGTTTATGGGGGGACCACCCGACCCAGTACTTC.

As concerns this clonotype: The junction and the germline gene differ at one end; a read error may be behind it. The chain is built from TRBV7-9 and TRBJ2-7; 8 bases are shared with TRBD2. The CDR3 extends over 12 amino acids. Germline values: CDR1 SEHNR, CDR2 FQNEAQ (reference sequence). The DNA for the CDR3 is TGCGCCAGCAGCCGAGCGGGAGACGAGCAGTACTTC. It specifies CASSRAGDEQYF.

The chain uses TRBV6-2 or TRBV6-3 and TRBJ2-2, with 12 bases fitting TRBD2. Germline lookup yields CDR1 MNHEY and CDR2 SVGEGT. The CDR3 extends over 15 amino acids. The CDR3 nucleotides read TGTGCGACCAGGACTAGCGGGGCGAACACCGGGGAGCTGTTTTTT. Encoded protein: CATRTSGANTGELFF.

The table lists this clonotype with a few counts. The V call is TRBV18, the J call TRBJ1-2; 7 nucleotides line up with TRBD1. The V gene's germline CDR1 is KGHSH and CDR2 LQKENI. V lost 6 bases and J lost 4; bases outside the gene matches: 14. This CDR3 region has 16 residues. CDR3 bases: TGTGCCAGCTCCCCTGGGACAGTGAGGTCCGGCTATGGCTACACCTTC. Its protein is CASSPGTVRSGYGYTF.

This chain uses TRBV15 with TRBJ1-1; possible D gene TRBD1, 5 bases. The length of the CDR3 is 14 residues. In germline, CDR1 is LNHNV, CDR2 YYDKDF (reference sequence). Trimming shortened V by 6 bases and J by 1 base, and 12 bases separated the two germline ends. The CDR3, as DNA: TGTGCCACCAGAATGGGGCACGAGAACACTGAAGCTTTCTTT. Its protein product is CATRMGHENTEAFF. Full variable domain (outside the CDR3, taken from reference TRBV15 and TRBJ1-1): DAMVIQNPRYQVTQFGKPVTLSCSQTLNHNVMYWYQQKSSQAPKLLFHYYDKDFNNEADTPDNFQSRRPNTSFCFLDIRSPGLGDTAMYLCATRMGHENTEAFFGQGTRLTVV.

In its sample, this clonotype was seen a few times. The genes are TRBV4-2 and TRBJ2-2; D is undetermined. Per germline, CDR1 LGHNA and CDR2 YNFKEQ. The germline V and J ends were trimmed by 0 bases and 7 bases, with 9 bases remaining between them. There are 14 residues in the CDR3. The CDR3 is CASSQEVLRGELFF. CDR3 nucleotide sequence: TGTGCCAGCAGCCAAGAGGTCCTCCGCGGGGAGCTGTTTTTT.

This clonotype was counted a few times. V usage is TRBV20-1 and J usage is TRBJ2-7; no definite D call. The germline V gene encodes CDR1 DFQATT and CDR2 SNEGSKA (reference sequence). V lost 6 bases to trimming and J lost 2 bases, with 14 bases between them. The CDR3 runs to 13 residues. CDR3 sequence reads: CSAKPPSTYEQYF. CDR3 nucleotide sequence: TGCAGTGCCAAGCCCCCTAGTACCTACGAGCAGTACTTC.

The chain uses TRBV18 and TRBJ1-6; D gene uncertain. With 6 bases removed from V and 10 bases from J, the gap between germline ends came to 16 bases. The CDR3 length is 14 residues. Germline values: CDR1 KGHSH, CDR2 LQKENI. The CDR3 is CASSAGQDGSPLHF. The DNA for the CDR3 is TGTGCCAGCTCGGCGGGCCAGGATGGATCACCCCTCCACTTT.

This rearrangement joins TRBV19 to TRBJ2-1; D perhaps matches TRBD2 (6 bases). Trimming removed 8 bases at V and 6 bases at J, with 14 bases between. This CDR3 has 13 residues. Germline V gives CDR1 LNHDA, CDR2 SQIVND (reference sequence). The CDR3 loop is CASSVGAGNEQFF. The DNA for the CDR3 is TGTGCCAGTTCGGTGGGAGCGGGCAATGAGCAGTTCTTC.

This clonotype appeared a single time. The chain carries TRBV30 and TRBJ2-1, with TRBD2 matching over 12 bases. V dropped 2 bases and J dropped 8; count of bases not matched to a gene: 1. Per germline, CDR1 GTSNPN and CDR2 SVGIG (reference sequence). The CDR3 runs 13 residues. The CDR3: CAWSRLAGDEQFF. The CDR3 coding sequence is TGTGCCTGGAGTAGACTAGCGGGGGATGAGCAGTTCTTC.

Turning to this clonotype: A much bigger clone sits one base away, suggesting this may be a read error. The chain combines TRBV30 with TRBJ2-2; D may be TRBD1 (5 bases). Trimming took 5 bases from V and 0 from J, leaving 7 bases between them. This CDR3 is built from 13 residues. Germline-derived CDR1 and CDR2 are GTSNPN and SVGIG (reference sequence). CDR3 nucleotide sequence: TGTGCCTGGGGGGCTACGAACACCGGGGAGCTGTTTTTT. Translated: CAWGATNTGELFF.

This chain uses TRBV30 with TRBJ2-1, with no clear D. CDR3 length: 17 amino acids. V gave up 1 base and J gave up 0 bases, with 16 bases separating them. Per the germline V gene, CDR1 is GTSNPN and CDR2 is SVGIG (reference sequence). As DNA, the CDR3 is TGTGCCTGGAGTGCCCCCGGCCCGGCGAGCTCCTACAATGAGCAGTTCTTC. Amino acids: CAWSAPGPASSYNEQFF.

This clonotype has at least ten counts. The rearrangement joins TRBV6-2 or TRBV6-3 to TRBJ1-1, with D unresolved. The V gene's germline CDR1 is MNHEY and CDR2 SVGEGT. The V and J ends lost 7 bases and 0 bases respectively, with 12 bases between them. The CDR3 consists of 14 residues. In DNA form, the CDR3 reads TGTGCCAGCACTACGGACCACATGAACACTGAAGCTTTCTTT. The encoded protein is CASTTDHMNTEAFF.

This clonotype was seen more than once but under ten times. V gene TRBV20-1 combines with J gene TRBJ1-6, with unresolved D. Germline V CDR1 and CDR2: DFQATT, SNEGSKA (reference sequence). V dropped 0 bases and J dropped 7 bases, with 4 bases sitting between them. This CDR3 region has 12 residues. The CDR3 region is CSARDTNSPLHF. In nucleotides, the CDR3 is TGCAGTGCTAGAGACACAAATTCACCCCTCCACTTT.

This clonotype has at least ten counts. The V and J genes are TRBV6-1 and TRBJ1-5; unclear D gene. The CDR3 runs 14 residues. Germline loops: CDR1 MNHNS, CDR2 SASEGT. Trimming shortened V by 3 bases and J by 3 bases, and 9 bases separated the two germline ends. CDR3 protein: CASSDVPYNQPQHF. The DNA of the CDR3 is TGTGCCAGCAGTGATGTGCCTTACAATCAGCCCCAGCATTTT.

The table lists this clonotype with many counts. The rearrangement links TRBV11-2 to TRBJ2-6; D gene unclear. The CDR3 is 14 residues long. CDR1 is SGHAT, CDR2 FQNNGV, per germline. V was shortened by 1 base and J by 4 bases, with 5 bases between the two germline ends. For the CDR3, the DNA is TGTGCCAGCAGCTTAGGTCCCGGGGCCAACGTCCTGACTTTC. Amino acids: CASSLGPGANVLTF.

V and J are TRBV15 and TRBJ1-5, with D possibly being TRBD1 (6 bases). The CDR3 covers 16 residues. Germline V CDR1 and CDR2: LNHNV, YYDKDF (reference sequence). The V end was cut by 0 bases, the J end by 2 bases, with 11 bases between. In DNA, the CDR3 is TGTGCCACCAGCAGAGATGAGGGGGTTGGCAATCAGCCCCAGCATTTT. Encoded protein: CATSRDEGVGNQPQHF.

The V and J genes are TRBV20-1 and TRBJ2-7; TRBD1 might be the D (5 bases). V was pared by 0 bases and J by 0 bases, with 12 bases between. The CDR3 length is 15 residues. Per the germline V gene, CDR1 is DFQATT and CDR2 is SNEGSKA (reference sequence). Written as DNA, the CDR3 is TGCAGTGCTAGAGACCGCGACAGAAGCTCCTACGAGCAGTACTTC. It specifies CSARDRDRSSYEQYF.

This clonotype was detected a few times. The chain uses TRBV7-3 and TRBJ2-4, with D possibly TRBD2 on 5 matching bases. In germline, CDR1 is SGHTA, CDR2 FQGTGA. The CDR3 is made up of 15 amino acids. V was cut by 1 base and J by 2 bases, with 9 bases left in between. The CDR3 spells CASSLRWETKNIQYF. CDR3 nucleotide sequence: TGTGCCAGCAGCTTAAGGTGGGAGACCAAAAACATTCAGTACTTC.

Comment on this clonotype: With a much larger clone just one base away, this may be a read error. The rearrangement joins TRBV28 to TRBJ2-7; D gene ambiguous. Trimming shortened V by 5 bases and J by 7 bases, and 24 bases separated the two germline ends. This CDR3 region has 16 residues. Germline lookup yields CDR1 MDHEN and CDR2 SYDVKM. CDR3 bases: TGTGCCAGCAGTCTTCTAGGGCCAGCTCTCCATTGGGAGCAGTACTTC. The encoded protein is CASSLLGPALHWEQYF.

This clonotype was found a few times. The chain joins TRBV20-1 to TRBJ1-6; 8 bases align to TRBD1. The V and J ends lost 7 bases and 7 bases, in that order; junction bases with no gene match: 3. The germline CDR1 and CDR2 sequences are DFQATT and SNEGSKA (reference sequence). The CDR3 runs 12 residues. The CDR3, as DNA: TGCAGTGGAGGGACAGGAAATTCACCCCTCCACTTT. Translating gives CSGGTGNSPLHF.

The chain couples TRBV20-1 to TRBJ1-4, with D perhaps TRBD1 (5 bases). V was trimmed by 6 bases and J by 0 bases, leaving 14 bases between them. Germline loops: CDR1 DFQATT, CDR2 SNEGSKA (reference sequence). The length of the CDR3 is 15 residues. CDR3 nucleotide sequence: TGCAGTGCGAGCAGTGACAGCCCAACTAATGAAAAACTGTTTTTT. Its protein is CSASSDSPTNEKLFF.

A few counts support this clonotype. In nucleotides, the CDR3 is TGTGCCAGCAGAGGCGGCACGGGGGGCTACGAGCAGTACTTC. It codes for CASRGGTGGYEQYF. The chain combines TRBV28 with TRBJ2-7; 7 bases are shared with TRBD2. The trim removed 6 bases at V and 3 bases at J, leaving 8 bases unmatched. The CDR3 consists of 14 residues. CDR1 MDHEN and CDR2 SYDVKM come from the germline V gene.

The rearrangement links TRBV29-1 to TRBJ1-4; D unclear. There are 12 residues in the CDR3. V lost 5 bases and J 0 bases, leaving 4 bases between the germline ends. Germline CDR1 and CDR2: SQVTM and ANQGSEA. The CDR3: CSVSATNEKLFF. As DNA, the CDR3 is TGCAGCGTTTCAGCAACTAATGAAAAACTGTTTTTT.

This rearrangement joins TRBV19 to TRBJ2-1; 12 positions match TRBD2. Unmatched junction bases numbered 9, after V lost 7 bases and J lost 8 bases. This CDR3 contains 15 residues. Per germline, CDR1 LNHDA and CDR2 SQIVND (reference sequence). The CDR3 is CASTVGLAGWDEQFF. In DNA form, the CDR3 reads TGTGCCAGTACAGTTGGACTAGCGGGATGGGATGAGCAGTTCTTC.